The clone carrying this T cell receptor (beta chain) was counted between two and nine times. The CDR3 is made up of 12 amino acids. V gave up 8 bases and J gave up 14 bases; unmatched junction bases: 12. This sample is part of a study of T-cell reconstitution after alpha-beta-depleted transplantation in children. Unique molecular identifiers were used in preparing the TCRbeta library. TCRdb ran MiXCR on the PCR reads and lists one entry per CDR3 protein. The sample gives over 100,000 distinct CDR3 sequences, under 13% of which show up once; approximately 36% is in the top ten. J is TRBJ1-2 and V is TRBV12-3 or TRBV12-4; 9 nucleotides line up with TRBD1. Sequenced material: PBMCs, taken before TCRalphabeta/CD19-depleted stem cell transplant. The origin of this receptor is a boy aged 2 to 10 with acute lymphoblastic leukemia, due to receive a stem cell transplant. CDR3 nucleotides: TGTGCCAGCCTTAACAGGGGGCAAGTGGGTACCTTC. Its protein product is CASLNRGQVGTF.